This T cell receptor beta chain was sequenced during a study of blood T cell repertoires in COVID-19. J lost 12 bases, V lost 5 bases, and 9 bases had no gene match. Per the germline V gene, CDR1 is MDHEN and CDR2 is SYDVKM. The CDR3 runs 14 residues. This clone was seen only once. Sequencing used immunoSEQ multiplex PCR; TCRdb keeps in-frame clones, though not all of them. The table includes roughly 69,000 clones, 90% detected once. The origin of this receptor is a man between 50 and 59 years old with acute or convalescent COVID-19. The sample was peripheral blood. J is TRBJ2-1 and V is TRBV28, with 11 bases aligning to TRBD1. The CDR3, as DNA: TGTGCCAGCAGTCAAACGGGACAGGGGGACCTGCAGTTCTTC. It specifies CASSQTGQGDLQFF. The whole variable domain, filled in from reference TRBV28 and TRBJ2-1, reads DVKVTQSSRYLVKRTGEKVFLECVQDMDHENMFWYRQDPGLGLRLIYFSYDVKMKEKGDIPEGYSVSREKKERFSLILESASTNQTSMYLCASSQTGQGDLQFFGPGTRLTVL.